This entry lists 29 T cell receptor beta chains sequenced from one sample in a study of tissue T cells after allogeneic stem cell transplantation. Method: immunoSEQ multiplex PCR; TCRdb's copy keeps in-frame clones and lacks some. The repertoire holds around 24,000 clones, with 75% to 95% as singletons. The sequences come from blood, collected before transplantation. These receptors originate from an older male donor who later had graft-versus-host disease after an allogeneic stem cell transplant.

The chain has TRBV24-1 and TRBJ2-2; D is possibly TRBD1 (5 bases). From germline, CDR1 is KGHDR and CDR2 SFDVKD. This CDR3 has 15 residues. Deletions cut 4 bases from V and 1 base from J, with 9 bases between. The CDR3 DNA follows: TGTGCCACCAGTGACCCCGGACAGAACACCGGGGAGCTGTTTTTT. This gives the protein CATSDPGQNTGELFF.

CDR3: CATKSGAAQYF. In DNA form, the CDR3 reads TGTGCCACCAAATCTGGGGCGGCCCAGTACTTC. The chain carries TRBV19 and TRBJ2-5; possible D gene TRBD1, 5 bases. In germline, CDR1 is LNHDA, CDR2 SQIVND (reference sequence). The V and J ends lost 10 bases and 9 bases respectively, with 15 bases between them. This CDR3 contains 11 residues.

This clone was seen once. The gene calls are TRBV7-2 and TRBJ1-1, with a possible D match to TRBD1 (6 bases). V was trimmed by 6 bases and J by 4 bases, leaving 12 bases between them. The V gene's germline CDR1 is SGHTA and CDR2 FQGNSA. The CDR3 sequence is 13 residues long. The CDR3 region has the DNA TGTGCCAGCAGTTTTACAGGGCTCACTGAAGCTTTCTTT. Protein: CASSFTGLTEAFF.

V usage is TRBV6-2 or TRBV6-3 and J usage is TRBJ1-1; the D is unclear. Germline CDR1 is MNHEY and CDR2 is SVGEGT. This CDR3 region has 17 residues. The ends were cut back, 6 bases at V and 0 bases at J, with 20 bases in the middle. The CDR3 coding sequence is TGTGCCAGCAGCCTCTACCCCGCTTTTTCGGTGAACACTGAAGCTTTCTTT. As protein: CASSLYPAFSVNTEAFF.

The chain has TRBV10-3 and TRBJ2-1, with TRBD2 matching over 9 bases. The CDR3 is 16 residues long. V trimming: 6 bases; J trimming: 8 bases; junction bases outside the gene matches: 14. CDR1 and CDR2 from the germline V gene are ENHRY and SYGVKD. CDR3 nucleotides: TGTGCCATCAGCACCGCCGTGGCGGGGGGGCCAGATGAGCAGTTCTTC. Translation gives CAISTAVAGGPDEQFF.

For the CDR3, the DNA is TGTGCCATCAGTGAAGGCGGGGGAGGGAATTCACCCCTCCACTTT. Amino acids: CAISEGGGGNSPLHF. The rearrangement links TRBV10-3 to TRBJ1-6; TRBD1 is a possible D gene (5 bases). The length of the CDR3 is 15 residues. V gave up 3 bases and J gave up 7 bases, with 13 bases separating them. The V gene's germline CDR1 is ENHRY and CDR2 SYGVKD.

The gene calls are TRBV5-5 and TRBJ1-1, with TRBD1 as a possible D gene (5 bases). CDR3 length: 15 amino acids. V was pared by 0 bases and J by 5 bases, with 14 bases between. Germline loops: CDR1 SGHKS, CDR2 YYEKEE (reference sequence). The CDR3 is CASSLARTGGTEAFF. The CDR3 nucleotides read TGTGCCAGCAGCTTGGCGAGAACCGGGGGGACTGAAGCTTTCTTT.

The rearrangement links TRBV5-1 to TRBJ1-4; 9 bases agree with TRBD1. Germline loops: CDR1 SGHRS, CDR2 YFSETQ. The CDR3 is 16 residues long. Germline trimming cut 4 bases from V and 0 bases from J; bases unmatched to any gene: 4. CDR3 loop: CASSKGQGATNEKLFF. In DNA, the CDR3 is TGCGCCAGCAGCAAGGGACAGGGCGCAACTAATGAAAAACTGTTTTTT.

V usage is TRBV11-2 and J usage is TRBJ2-1; 10 bases align to TRBD2. CDR1 and CDR2 (germline): SGHAT, FQNNGV. J gave up 7 bases and V 1 base, and 7 bases lay outside the gene matches. The CDR3 has 16 amino acids. CDR3 amino acids: CASSLGTSGKLNEQFF. In nucleotides, the CDR3 is TGTGCCAGCAGCTTAGGTACTAGCGGGAAGTTAAATGAGCAGTTCTTC.

The chain combines TRBV6-6 with TRBJ1-5; the D is unclear. Deletions cut 2 bases from V and 1 base from J, with 9 bases between. Germline V gene lookup returns CDR1 MNHNY and CDR2 SVGAGI (reference sequence). There are 15 residues in the CDR3. This CDR3 is CASSYATESNQPQHF. The CDR3, as DNA: TGTGCCAGCAGTTACGCTACGGAGAGCAATCAGCCCCAGCATTTT.

The chain carries TRBV19 and TRBJ2-6, with 9 nucleotides matching TRBD1. The CDR3 length is 15 residues. Germline assignment: CDR1 LNHDA and CDR2 SQIVND (reference sequence). Trimming removed 8 bases from V and 0 bases from J; junction bases left unmatched: 2. CDR3 residues: CASGTGSSGANVLTF. CDR3 in DNA: TGTGCCAGTGGGACAGGGAGCTCTGGGGCCAACGTCCTGACTTTC.

The chain carries TRBV15 and TRBJ2-7; 14 bases map to TRBD2. The length of the CDR3 is 17 residues. Germline V gene data show CDR1 as LNHNV and CDR2 as YYDKDF (reference sequence). Germline trimming cut 1 base from V and 0 bases from J; bases unmatched to any gene: 2. The DNA for the CDR3 is TGTGCCACCAGCAGAGGACTAGCGGGGGGGTCCTCCTACGAGCAGTACTTC. The encoded protein is CATSRGLAGGSSYEQYF.

This sequence joins TRBV19 and TRBJ2-3; D gene uncertain. This CDR3 is 13 amino acids long. Trimming removed 5 bases at V and 6 bases at J, with 12 bases between. The germline gives CDR1 LNHDA, CDR2 SQIVND (reference sequence). The CDR3 is CASSGVKADTQYF. The CDR3 DNA follows: TGTGCCAGTAGTGGGGTTAAAGCCGATACGCAGTATTTT.

The chain recombines TRBV4-1 with TRBJ2-1, with a possible D match to TRBD1 (5 bases). This CDR3 is 15 amino acids long. The V gene lost 1 base and the J gene lost 7 bases, with 14 bases spanning the gap. CDR1 is MGHRA and CDR2 is YSYEKL in the germline V gene. In DNA, the CDR3 is TGCGCCAGCAGCCAAGTTGGGGCTAGTGGGAATGAGCAGTTCTTC. It specifies CASSQVGASGNEQFF.

This clone has only a few counts. The rearrangement uses TRBV6-1 and TRBJ2-1; TRBD2 agrees at 8 bases. Trimming took 4 bases from V and 4 from J; bases not matched to a gene: 12. This CDR3 comprises 17 residues. Looked up from germline, CDR1 is MNHNS and CDR2 is SASEGT. The CDR3: CASSALPLAVGYNEQFF. The CDR3 DNA is TGTGCCAGCAGTGCACTACCACTAGCGGTCGGTTACAATGAGCAGTTCTTC.

V is TRBV30 and J is TRBJ1-2; D gene ambiguous. V was trimmed by 8 bases and J by 4 bases, leaving 20 bases between them. The CDR3 spans 14 residues. CDR1 is GTSNPN and CDR2 is SVGIG in the germline V gene (reference sequence). As DNA, the CDR3 is TGTGCCCGGAACTCCAGGAGGAACCCCTATGGCTACACCTTC. Translated: CARNSRRNPYGYTF.

The J gene is TRBJ2-7, the V gene TRBV18; D call uncertain. Deletions cut 5 bases from V and 4 bases from J, with 6 bases between. The germline CDR1 and CDR2 sequences are KGHSH and LQKENI. The CDR3 is 11 amino acids. CDR3 in DNA: TGTGCCAGCTCAGCCAATTACGAGCAGTACTTC. It encodes CASSANYEQYF. Supplemented by reference TRBV18 and TRBJ2-7, the full variable domain reads NAGVMQNPRHLVRRRGQEARLRCSPMKGHSHVYWYRQLPEEGLKFMVYLQKENIIDESGMPKERFSAEFPKEGPSILRIQQVVRGDSAAYFCASSANYEQYFGPGTRLTVT.

The table lists this clone with a count of one. The genes are TRBV5-4 and TRBJ2-3; 8 nucleotides line up with TRBD2. With V trimmed by 4 bases and J by 5 bases, 9 bases remained unmatched. CDR1 is SGHNT, CDR2 YYREEE, per germline (reference sequence). The CDR3 has 15 residues. CDR3 sequence reads: CASSVRGARQDTQYF. CDR3 coding DNA: TGTGCCAGCAGCGTGCGGGGGGCCAGGCAAGATACGCAGTATTTT.

J is TRBJ2-1 and V is TRBV11-2; D ambiguous. Trimming took 5 bases from V and 4 from J, leaving 12 bases between them. The CDR3 sequence is 14 residues long. Germline CDR1 SGHAT, CDR2 FQNNGV. The CDR3 DNA reads TGTGCCAGCAGCGCCAGCTGGACGTACAATGAGCAGTTCTTC. Its protein is CASSASWTYNEQFF. Full variable domain (rest looked up from reference TRBV11-2 and TRBJ2-1): EAGVAQSPRYKIIEKRQSVAFWCNPISGHATLYWYQQILGQGPKLLIQFQNNGVVDDSQLPKDRFSAERLKGVDSTLKIQPAKLEDSAVYLCASSASWTYNEQFFGPGTRLTVL.

V is TRBV28 and J is TRBJ2-7; maybe TRBD1 (6 bases). Germline V gives CDR1 MDHEN, CDR2 SYDVKM. The CDR3 is 13 amino acids. Trimming cost V 8 bases and J 2 bases, with 13 bases left between them. CDR3 in amino acids: CASRTGNPYEQYF. CDR3 sequence (DNA): TGTGCCAGCCGTACAGGGAACCCCTACGAGCAGTACTTC.

This clone was seen a single time. The rearrangement links TRBV28 to TRBJ2-1, with a possible D match to TRBD2 (5 bases). V lost 5 bases and J 6 bases, leaving 14 bases between the germline ends. The CDR3 is 14 amino acids. Germline V gene lookup returns CDR1 MDHEN and CDR2 SYDVKM. The CDR3 sequence is CASSAGHPGNEQFF. CDR3 nucleotide sequence: TGTGCCAGCAGTGCGGGCCACCCGGGCAATGAGCAGTTCTTC. Variable domain in full (rest from reference TRBV28 and TRBJ2-1): DVKVTQSSRYLVKRTGEKVFLECVQDMDHENMFWYRQDPGLGLRLIYFSYDVKMKEKGDIPEGYSVSREKKERFSLILESASTNQTSMYLCASSAGHPGNEQFFGPGTRLTVL.

This clone occurred once. V usage is TRBV6-5 and J usage is TRBJ2-1, with TRBD1 as a possible D gene (5 bases). Germline CDR1 is MNHEY and CDR2 is SVGAGI. V was shortened by 2 bases and J by 5 bases, with 10 bases between the two germline ends. The CDR3 is 14 residues long. CDR3 nucleotide sequence: TGTGCCAGCAGTTACGGGCCAGGGAACAATGAGCAGTTCTTC. Encoded protein: CASSYGPGNNEQFF.

The chain joins TRBV7-2 to TRBJ2-1; 9 positions agree with TRBD2. The V and J ends lost 5 bases and 6 bases, in that order; junction bases with no gene match: 8. CDR1 is SGHTA, CDR2 FQGNSA, per germline. The CDR3 extends over 15 amino acids. CDR3 residues: CASSLVSGRVNEQFF. The CDR3 coding sequence is TGTGCCAGCAGCCTAGTTAGCGGGAGAGTCAATGAGCAGTTCTTC.

The J gene is TRBJ1-2, the V gene TRBV19; D uncertain. Trimming took off 4 bases at V and 6 bases at J, with 21 bases between the two ends. Germline CDR1 reads LNHDA; CDR2 reads SQIVND (reference sequence). The CDR3 has 16 residues. Written as DNA, the CDR3 is TGTGCCAGTAGTACCACCGGGCGCTGGTCAGGAAATGGCTACACCTTC. Translating it yields CASSTTGRWSGNGYTF.

This chain links TRBV6-2 or TRBV6-3 with TRBJ2-4; D might be TRBD2 (5 bases). From germline, CDR1 is MNHEY and CDR2 SVGEGT. The CDR3 runs to 13 residues. V lost 6 bases to trimming and J lost 8 bases, with 14 bases between them. The CDR3 region is CASSPTRTYIQYF. CDR3 DNA: TGTGCCAGCAGCCCGACACGGACTTACATTCAGTACTTC.

The V gene is TRBV5-1, the J gene TRBJ2-6; no definite D call. The CDR3 is 16 residues long. V lost 5 bases and J lost 1, with 13 bases in between. The germline V gene encodes CDR1 SGHRS and CDR2 YFSETQ. The CDR3 region is CASSLNGGSGANVLTF. CDR3 DNA: TGCGCCAGCAGTTTAAACGGCGGATCTGGGGCCAACGTCCTGACTTTC.

The chain is built from TRBV9 and TRBJ2-5; 8 nucleotides align to TRBD1. Germline V lookup: CDR1 SGDLS, CDR2 YYNGEE. The CDR3 loop spans 16 amino acids. With 4 bases clipped from V and 2 bases from J, the junction kept 10 bases outside the gene matches. The CDR3 nucleotides read TGTGCCAGCAGCCCCAACCCCGGACAGGGACAAGAGACCCAGTACTTC. It codes for CASSPNPGQGQETQYF.

This clone was seen more than once but under ten times. The rearrangement joins TRBV19 to TRBJ1-2; D possibly corresponds to TRBD1 (5 bases). CDR3 length equals 15 residues. V shed 3 bases and J shed 4 bases, with 15 bases lying between them. The germline V gene encodes CDR1 LNHDA and CDR2 SQIVND (reference sequence). The CDR3 is CASSIEGQTLYGYTF. The DNA for the CDR3 is TGTGCCAGTAGTATTGAGGGGCAGACGCTCTATGGCTACACCTTC.

The chain carries TRBV6-5 and TRBJ1-1; D remains unclear. Germline V gene lookup returns CDR1 MNHEY and CDR2 SVGAGI. The CDR3 has 10 amino acids. V lost 6 bases and J 3 bases, leaving 2 bases between the germline ends. The CDR3 is CASRYTEAFF. The CDR3 DNA reads TGTGCCAGCAGATACACTGAAGCTTTCTTT.